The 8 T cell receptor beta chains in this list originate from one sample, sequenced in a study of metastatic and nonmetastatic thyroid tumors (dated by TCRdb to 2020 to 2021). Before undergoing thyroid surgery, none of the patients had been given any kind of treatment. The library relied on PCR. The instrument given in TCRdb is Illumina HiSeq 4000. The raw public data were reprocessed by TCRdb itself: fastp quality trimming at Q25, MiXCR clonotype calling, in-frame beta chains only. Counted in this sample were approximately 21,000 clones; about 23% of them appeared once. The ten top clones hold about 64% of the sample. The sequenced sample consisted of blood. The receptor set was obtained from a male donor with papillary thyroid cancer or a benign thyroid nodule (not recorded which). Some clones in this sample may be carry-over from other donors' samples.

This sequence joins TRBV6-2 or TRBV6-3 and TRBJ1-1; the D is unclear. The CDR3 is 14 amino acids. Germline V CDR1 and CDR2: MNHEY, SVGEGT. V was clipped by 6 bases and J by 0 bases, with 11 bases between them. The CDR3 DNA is TGTGCCAGCAGGCGGGATGGGATGAACACTGAAGCTTTCTTT. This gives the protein CASRRDGMNTEAFF.

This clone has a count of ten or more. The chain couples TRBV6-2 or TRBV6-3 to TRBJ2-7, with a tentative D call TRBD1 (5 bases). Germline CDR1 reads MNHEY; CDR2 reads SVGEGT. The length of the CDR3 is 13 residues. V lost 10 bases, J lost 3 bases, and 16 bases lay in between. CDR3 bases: TGTGCCACCGAGGAACAGGAAAACTACGAGCAGTACTTC. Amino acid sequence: CATEEQENYEQYF.

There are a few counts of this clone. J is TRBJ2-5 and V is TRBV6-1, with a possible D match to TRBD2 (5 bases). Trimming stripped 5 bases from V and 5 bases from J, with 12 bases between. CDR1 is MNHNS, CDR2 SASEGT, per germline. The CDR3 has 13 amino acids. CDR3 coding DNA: TGTGCCAGCAGTCGGAGAGGCGGGGAGACCCAGTACTTC. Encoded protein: CASSRRGGETQYF.

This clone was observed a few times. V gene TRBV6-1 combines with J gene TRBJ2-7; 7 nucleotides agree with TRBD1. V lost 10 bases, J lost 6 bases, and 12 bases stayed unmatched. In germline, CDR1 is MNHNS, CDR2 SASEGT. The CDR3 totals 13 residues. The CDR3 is CATLRGRGLEQYF. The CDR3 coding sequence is TGTGCCACACTCAGGGGTAGGGGGCTCGAGCAGTACTTC.

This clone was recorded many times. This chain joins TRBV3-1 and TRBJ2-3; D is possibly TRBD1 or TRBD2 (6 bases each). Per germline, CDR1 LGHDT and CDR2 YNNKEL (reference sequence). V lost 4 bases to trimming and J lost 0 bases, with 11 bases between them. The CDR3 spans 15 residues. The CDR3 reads CASSRTGASTDTQYF. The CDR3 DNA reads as TGTGCCAGCAGCCGGACGGGGGCCAGCACAGATACGCAGTATTTT.

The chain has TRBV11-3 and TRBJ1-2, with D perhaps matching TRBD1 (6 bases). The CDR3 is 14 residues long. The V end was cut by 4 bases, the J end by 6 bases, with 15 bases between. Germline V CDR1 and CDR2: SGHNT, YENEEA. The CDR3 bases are TGTGCCAGCAGCTCTAGGGGGAAGTCGGATGGCTACACCTTC. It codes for CASSSRGKSDGYTF.

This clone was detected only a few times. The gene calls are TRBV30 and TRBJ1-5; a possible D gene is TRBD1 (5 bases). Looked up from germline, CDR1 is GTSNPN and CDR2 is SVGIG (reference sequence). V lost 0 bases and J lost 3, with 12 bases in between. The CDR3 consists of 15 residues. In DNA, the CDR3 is TGTGCCTGGAGTGTAGCAGGGCGGGTCAATCAGCCCCAGCATTTT. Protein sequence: CAWSVAGRVNQPQHF.

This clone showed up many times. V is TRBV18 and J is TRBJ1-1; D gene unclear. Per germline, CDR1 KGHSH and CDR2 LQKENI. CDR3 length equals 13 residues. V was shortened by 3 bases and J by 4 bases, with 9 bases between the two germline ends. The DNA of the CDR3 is TGTGCCAGCTCACCCGACACGATCACTGAAGCTTTCTTT. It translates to CASSPDTITEAFF.